The 6 T cell receptor beta chains presented below share a single source sample, sequenced in a study of graft-versus-host responses after intestinal transplantation. Lymphocytes (intraepithelial and lamina propria) were released by processing the graft tissue. Assay used: immunoSEQ multiplex PCR; TCRdb lists only in-frame clones, some missing. The sample carries 22,000 or so clones, around three quarters recorded once. The material was ileum tissue, obtained 12 days after intestinal transplant. The receptor source for this set is a human patient who received an intestinal transplant, so some T cells may come from the graft donor.

This chain connects TRBV28 to TRBJ1-2; D is uncertain. The CDR3 has 11 residues. CDR1 and CDR2 from the germline V gene are MDHEN and SYDVKM. Trimming stripped 4 bases from V and 4 bases from J, with 4 bases between. The CDR3 DNA is TGTGCCAGCAGTTATAGCTATGGCTACACCTTC. It specifies CASSYSYGYTF.

This clone was recorded a few times. The V gene is TRBV13, the J gene TRBJ2-7, with TRBD2 as a possible D gene (6 bases). V was shortened by 3 bases and J by 2 bases, with 11 bases between the two germline ends. CDR3 length: 14 amino acids. Germline V gene data show CDR1 as PRHDT and CDR2 as FYEKMQ (reference sequence). The CDR3 loop reads CASSLGWGAYEQYF. For the CDR3, the DNA is TGTGCCAGCAGCTTGGGTTGGGGGGCCTACGAGCAGTACTTC.

This rearrangement joins TRBV4-1 to TRBJ1-1, with D possibly matching TRBD1 (5 bases). Trimming shortened V by 1 base and J by 7 bases, and 19 bases separated the two germline ends. The germline V gene has CDR1 MGHRA and CDR2 YSYEKL. The CDR3 is 16 amino acids. CDR3 in DNA: TGCGCCAGCAGCCAAGTGGGCGGACAAGTAAAAGATGAAGCTTTCTTT. Amino acid sequence: CASSQVGGQVKDEAFF.

V usage is TRBV5-6 and J usage is TRBJ2-3; 8 bases map to TRBD2. The CDR3 covers 15 residues. J gave up 2 bases and V 5 bases, and 7 bases lay outside the gene matches. Germline values: CDR1 SGHDT, CDR2 YYEEEE. The CDR3 region has the DNA TGTGCCAGCAGTGACGCGGGACTAGACACAGATACGCAGTATTTT. Its protein product is CASSDAGLDTDTQYF.

This clone was recorded a few times. The chain recombines TRBV7-9 with TRBJ1-6; 10 nucleotides align to TRBD1. The CDR3 extends over 14 amino acids. With 6 bases clipped from V and 9 bases from J, the junction kept 5 bases outside the gene matches. Germline V gene data show CDR1 as SEHNR and CDR2 as FQNEAQ (reference sequence). The CDR3 region has the DNA TGTGCCAGCAGTTCTTGGACAGGGGGTTCACCCCTCCACTTT. Protein: CASSSWTGGSPLHF.

The CDR3 here is CASSLRWTGEDTEAFF. The DNA of the CDR3 is TGTGCCAGCAGTTTAAGGTGGACAGGTGAGGACACTGAAGCTTTCTTT. This chain uses TRBV28 with TRBJ1-1, with 7 bases lining up with TRBD1. Per germline, CDR1 MDHEN and CDR2 SYDVKM. The CDR3 runs 16 residues. Unmatched junction bases numbered 9, after V lost 2 bases and J lost 3 bases.